These 16 T cell receptor beta chains came from one sample sequenced in a study of blood T cell repertoires in COVID-19. Sequenced by immunoSEQ multiplex PCR; TCRdb stores in-frame clones only, minus some. The table records under 150,000 clones, approximately 80% of them present only once. The specimen sequenced was peripheral blood. Receptors originate from a woman in her thirties or forties with acute or convalescent COVID-19.

The gene calls are TRBV11-3 and TRBJ2-3; 9 bases are shared with TRBD1. The CDR3 runs to 14 residues. Germline CDR1 is SGHNT and CDR2 is YENEEA. V was pared by 5 bases and J by 6 bases, with 6 bases of the junction left unmatched. This CDR3 is CASSARDRVDTQYF. CDR3 bases: TGTGCCAGCAGCGCACGGGACAGGGTGGATACGCAGTATTTT. The full variable domain, with the rest looked up from reference TRBV11-3 and TRBJ2-3, is EAGVVQSPRYKIIEKKQPVAFWCNPISGHNTLYWYLQNLGQGPELLIRYENEEAVDDSQLPKDRFSAERLKGVDSTLKIQPAELGDSAVYLCASSARDRVDTQYFGPGTRLTVL.

V gene TRBV5-4 combines with J gene TRBJ1-2; D ambiguous. CDR1 is SGHNT, CDR2 YYREEE, per germline (reference sequence). Trimming stripped 3 bases from V and 5 bases from J, with 5 bases between. The CDR3 sequence is 11 residues long. The CDR3 nucleotides read TGTGCCAGCAGCTCCAGATATGGCTACACCTTC. This translates into CASSSRYGYTF.

The chain joins TRBV7-2 to TRBJ1-1, with 9 nucleotides matching TRBD1. V shed 5 bases and J 4 bases; nucleotides not matched to a gene: 5. The germline V gene has CDR1 SGHTA and CDR2 FQGNSA. This CDR3 has 14 amino acids. CDR3 amino acids: CASSATGGFTEAFF. The DNA for the CDR3 is TGTGCCAGCAGCGCAACAGGGGGCTTCACTGAAGCTTTCTTT. The entire variable domain, with the rest obtained from reference TRBV7-2 and TRBJ1-1, is as follows: GAGVSQSPSNKVTEKGKDVELRCDPISGHTALYWYRQSLGQGLEFLIYFQGNSAPDKSGLPSDRFSAERTGGSVSTLTIQRTQQEDSAVYLCASSATGGFTEAFFGQGTRLTVV.

The rearrangement links TRBV5-6 to TRBJ1-2; tentative D call: TRBD1 (5 bases). Looked up from germline, CDR1 is SGHDT and CDR2 is YYEEEE. The V and J ends lost 1 base and 6 bases respectively, with 13 bases between them. There are 14 residues in the CDR3. DNA of the CDR3: TGTGCCAGCAGCTTGAACAGGTTCGGACATGGCTACACCTTC. Its translation: CASSLNRFGHGYTF.

The gene calls are TRBV19 and TRBJ2-1, with D perhaps matching TRBD2 (7 bases). Trimming took 7 bases from V and 0 from J, leaving 16 bases between them. Germline V gene sequence: CDR1 LNHDA, CDR2 SQIVND (reference sequence). The CDR3 covers 16 residues. This CDR3 reads CASKVAGASSYNEQFF. CDR3 bases: TGTGCCAGTAAGGTGGCGGGGGCGAGCTCCTACAATGAGCAGTTCTTC.

V and J are TRBV19 and TRBJ1-2, with D hard to call. This CDR3 comprises 17 residues. Per the germline V gene, CDR1 is LNHDA and CDR2 is SQIVND (reference sequence). The V gene lost 2 bases and the J gene lost 0 bases, with 16 bases spanning the gap. Written as DNA, the CDR3 is TGTGCCAGTAGTATAAGCGGCAAACCTACATCTAACTATGGCTACACCTTC. This gives the protein CASSISGKPTSNYGYTF.

This chain uses TRBV19 with TRBJ1-5; possibly TRBD1 for D (6 bases). The germline gives CDR1 LNHDA, CDR2 SQIVND (reference sequence). Between the trimmed V and J ends, which lost 5 bases and 4 bases, there was a span of 12 bases. This CDR3 region has 14 residues. The CDR3 bases are TGTGCCAGTAGTTCTGGACAGCATAATCAGCCCCAGCATTTT. This translates into CASSSGQHNQPQHF.

This chain connects TRBV25-1 to TRBJ2-3; 8 bases agree with TRBD2. The CDR3 spans 13 residues. Trimming took 1 base from V and 6 from J; bases not matched to a gene: 0. The germline V gene encodes CDR1 MGHDK and CDR2 SYGVNS. In DNA form, the CDR3 reads TGTGCCAGCAGTGAATCGGGAGGGGATACGCAGTATTTT. Translating it yields CASSESGGDTQYF.

The chain carries TRBV2 and TRBJ1-2, with unresolved D. The CDR3 is made up of 12 amino acids. Looked up from germline, CDR1 is SNHLY and CDR2 is FYNNEI. Trimming pared 8 bases from V and 8 bases from J, leaving 15 bases between. The CDR3 DNA reads as TGTGCCAGCCGGATGATATCGGGGGGCTACACCTTC. This gives the protein CASRMISGGYTF.

The V call is TRBV5-1, the J call TRBJ2-3; D is possibly TRBD1 (5 bases). The CDR3 runs to 13 residues. Germline CDR1 reads SGHRS; CDR2 reads YFSETQ. V shed 4 bases and J shed 2 bases, with 8 bases lying between them. CDR3 in amino acids: CASSRQFTDTQYF. CDR3 DNA: TGCGCCAGCAGCCGACAGTTCACAGATACGCAGTATTTT. Full variable domain (rest looked up from reference TRBV5-1 and TRBJ2-3): KAGVTQTPRYLIKTRGQQVTLSCSPISGHRSVSWYQQTPGQGLQFLFEYFSETQRNKGNFPGRFSGRQFSNSRSEMNVSTLELGDSALYLCASSRQFTDTQYFGPGTRLTVL.

The rearrangement joins TRBV6-2 or TRBV6-3 to TRBJ1-2; D unclear. This CDR3 spans 18 amino acids. Trimming took 6 bases from V and 6 from J, leaving 29 bases between them. CDR1 is MNHEY, CDR2 SVGEGT, per germline. CDR3 loop: CASSRRSILQEGRNGYTF. Here the CDR3 DNA reads TGTGCCAGCAGCCGAAGATCCATATTGCAGGAAGGGAGGAATGGCTACACCTTC.

The chain uses TRBV19 and TRBJ1-5; 10 bases are a match to TRBD1. V dropped 6 bases and J dropped 6; count of bases not matched to a gene: 11. This CDR3 is built from 16 residues. From germline, CDR1 is LNHDA and CDR2 SQIVND (reference sequence). The CDR3 sequence: CASRRQGAREGQPQHF. In DNA, the CDR3 is TGTGCCAGTAGGAGACAGGGGGCAAGAGAGGGTCAGCCCCAGCATTTT.

This rearrangement joins TRBV7-2 to TRBJ2-7, with D perhaps matching TRBD1 (6 bases). Germline V gene lookup returns CDR1 SGHTA and CDR2 FQGNSA. This CDR3 has 15 amino acids. Trimming shortened V by 0 bases and J by 0 bases, and 9 bases separated the two germline ends. The CDR3 coding sequence is TGTGCCAGCAGCTTAGCAACAGGGAGCTCCTACGAGCAGTACTTC. Translated, it gives CASSLATGSSYEQYF.

This chain uses TRBV20-1 with TRBJ2-3; 14 positions match TRBD2. CDR3 length: 11 amino acids. Germline V CDR1 and CDR2: DFQATT, SNEGSKA (reference sequence). The CDR3 DNA is TGCAGGGGACTAGCGGGGGTTACACAGTATTTT. It codes for CRGLAGVTQYF.

This clone was seen a few times. The chain has TRBV5-3 and TRBJ2-7; 8 nucleotides line up with TRBD1. TRBV5-3 is reported as an ORF; its role is uncertain. CDR3 size: 16 residues. Trimming cost V 2 bases and J 6 bases; bases outside gene matches: 13. CDR3 nucleotides: TGTGCCAGAAGCTTACCCTCCGGACAGGGTGCGGGCGAGCAGTACTTC. Protein sequence: CARSLPSGQGAGEQYF.

This chain uses TRBV30 with TRBJ1-6, with 9 nucleotides matching TRBD1. In germline, CDR1 is GTSNPN, CDR2 SVGIG (reference sequence). V dropped 4 bases and J dropped 10; count of bases not matched to a gene: 5. The CDR3 sequence is 13 residues long. CDR3 region: CAWNGQGSSPLHF. In DNA form, the CDR3 reads TGTGCCTGGAACGGACAGGGGAGCTCACCCCTCCACTTT.